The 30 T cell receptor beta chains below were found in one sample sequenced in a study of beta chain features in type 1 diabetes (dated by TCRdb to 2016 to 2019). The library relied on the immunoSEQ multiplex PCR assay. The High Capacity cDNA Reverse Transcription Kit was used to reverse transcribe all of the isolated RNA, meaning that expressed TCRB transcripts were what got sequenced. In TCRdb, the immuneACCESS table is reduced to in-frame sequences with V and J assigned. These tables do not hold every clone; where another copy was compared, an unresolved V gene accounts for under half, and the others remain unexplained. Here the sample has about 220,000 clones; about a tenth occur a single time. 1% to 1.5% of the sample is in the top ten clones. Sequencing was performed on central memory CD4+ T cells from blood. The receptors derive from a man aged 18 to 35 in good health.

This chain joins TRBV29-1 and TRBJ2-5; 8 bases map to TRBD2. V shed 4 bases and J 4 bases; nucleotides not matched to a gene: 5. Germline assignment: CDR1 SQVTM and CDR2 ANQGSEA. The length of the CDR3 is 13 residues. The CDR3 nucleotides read TGCAGCGTTGCCGGGGGGGATCGAGAGACCCAGTACTTC. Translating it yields CSVAGGDRETQYF.

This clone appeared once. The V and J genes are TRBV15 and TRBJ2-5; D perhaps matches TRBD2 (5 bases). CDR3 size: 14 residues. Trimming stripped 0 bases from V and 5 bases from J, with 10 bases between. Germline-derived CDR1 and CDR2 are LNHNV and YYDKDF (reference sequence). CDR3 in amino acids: CATSRERVAETQYF. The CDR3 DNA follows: TGTGCCACCAGCAGAGAGAGGGTAGCGGAGACCCAGTACTTC.

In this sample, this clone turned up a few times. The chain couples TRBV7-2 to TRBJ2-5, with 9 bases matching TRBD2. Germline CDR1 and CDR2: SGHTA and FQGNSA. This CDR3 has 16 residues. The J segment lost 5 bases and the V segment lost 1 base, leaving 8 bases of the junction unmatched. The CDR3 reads CASSLVRSGRGETQYF. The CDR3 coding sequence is TGTGCCAGCAGCTTAGTACGTAGCGGGAGAGGGGAGACCCAGTACTTC.

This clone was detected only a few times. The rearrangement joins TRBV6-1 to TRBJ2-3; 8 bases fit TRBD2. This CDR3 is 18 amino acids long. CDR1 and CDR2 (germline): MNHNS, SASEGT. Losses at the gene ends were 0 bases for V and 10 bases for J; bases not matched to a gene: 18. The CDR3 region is CASSEAGPSAGVPKAQYF. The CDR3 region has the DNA TGTGCCAGCAGTGAAGCGGGACCTTCAGCGGGGGTGCCAAAGGCGCAGTATTTT.

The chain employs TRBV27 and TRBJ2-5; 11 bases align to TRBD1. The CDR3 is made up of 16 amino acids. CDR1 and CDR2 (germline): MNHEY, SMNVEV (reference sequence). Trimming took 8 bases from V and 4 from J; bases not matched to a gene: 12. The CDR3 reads CASWSRGTGGRETQYF. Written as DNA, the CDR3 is TGTGCCAGCTGGTCCCGCGGGACAGGGGGACGAGAGACCCAGTACTTC.

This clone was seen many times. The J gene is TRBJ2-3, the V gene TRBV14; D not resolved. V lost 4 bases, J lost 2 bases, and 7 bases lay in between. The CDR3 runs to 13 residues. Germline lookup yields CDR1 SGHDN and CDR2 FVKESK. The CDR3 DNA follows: TGTGCCAGCAGCCGCGACCTCACAGATACGCAGTATTTT. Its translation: CASSRDLTDTQYF.

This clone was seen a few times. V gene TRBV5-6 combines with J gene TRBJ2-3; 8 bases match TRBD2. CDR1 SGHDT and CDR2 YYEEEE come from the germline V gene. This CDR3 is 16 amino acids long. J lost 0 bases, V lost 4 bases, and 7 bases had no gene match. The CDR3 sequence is CASSAATSGSTDTQYF. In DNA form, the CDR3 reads TGTGCCAGCAGCGCAGCTACTAGCGGAAGCACAGATACGCAGTATTTT.

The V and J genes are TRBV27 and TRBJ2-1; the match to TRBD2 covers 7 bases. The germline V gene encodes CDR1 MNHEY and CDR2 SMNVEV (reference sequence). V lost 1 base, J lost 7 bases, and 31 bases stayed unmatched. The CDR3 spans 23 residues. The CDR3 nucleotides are TGTGCCAGCAGTTTATTTCTCGGGGTCTCTAGTAGTCGGGCGGGAGTGGGGAAGAATGAGCAGTTCTTC. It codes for CASSLFLGVSSSRAGVGKNEQFF.

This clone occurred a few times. In DNA form, the CDR3 reads TGTGCCACCCCCGGGACAGGGCGTTCGGGGGGCTACACCTTC. It is translated as CATPGTGRSGGYTF. The V call is TRBV28, the J call TRBJ1-2; 9 bases align to TRBD1. The J segment lost 8 bases and the V segment lost 10 bases, leaving 14 bases of the junction unmatched. CDR3 length: 14 amino acids. Germline CDR1 is MDHEN and CDR2 is SYDVKM.

The CDR3 bases are TGTGCCTGGACCACATTCAATGAGCAGTTCTTC. Translated, it gives CAWTTFNEQFF. The chain combines TRBV30 with TRBJ2-1; D gene unclear. This CDR3 has 11 amino acids. With 4 bases removed from V and 6 bases from J, the gap between germline ends came to 7 bases. Germline lookup yields CDR1 GTSNPN and CDR2 SVGIG (reference sequence).

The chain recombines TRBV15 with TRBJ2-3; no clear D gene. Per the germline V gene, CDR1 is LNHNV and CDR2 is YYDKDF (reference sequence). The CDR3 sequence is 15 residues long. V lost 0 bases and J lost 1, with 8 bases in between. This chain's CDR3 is CATSRDQPGTDTQYF. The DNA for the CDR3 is TGTGCCACCAGCAGAGATCAACCGGGCACAGATACGCAGTATTTT.

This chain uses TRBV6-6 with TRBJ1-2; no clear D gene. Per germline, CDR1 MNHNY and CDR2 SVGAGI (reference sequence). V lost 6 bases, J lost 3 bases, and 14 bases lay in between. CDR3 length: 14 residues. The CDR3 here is CASRDGSLDYGYTF. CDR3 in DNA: TGTGCCAGCAGAGACGGGTCCCTTGACTATGGCTACACCTTC.

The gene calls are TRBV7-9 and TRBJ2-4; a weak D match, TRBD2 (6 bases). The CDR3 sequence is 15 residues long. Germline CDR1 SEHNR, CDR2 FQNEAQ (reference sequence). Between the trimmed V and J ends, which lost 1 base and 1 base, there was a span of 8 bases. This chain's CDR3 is CASSLGAGAKNIQYF. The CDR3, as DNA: TGTGCCAGCAGCTTAGGGGCGGGGGCCAAAAACATTCAGTACTTC.

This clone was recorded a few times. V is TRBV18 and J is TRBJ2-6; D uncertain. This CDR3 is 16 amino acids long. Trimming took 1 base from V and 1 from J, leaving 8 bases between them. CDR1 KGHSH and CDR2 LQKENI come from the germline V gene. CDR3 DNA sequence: TGTGCCAGCTCACCACTGACAACTTCTGGGGCCAACGTCCTGACTTTC. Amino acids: CASSPLTTSGANVLTF.

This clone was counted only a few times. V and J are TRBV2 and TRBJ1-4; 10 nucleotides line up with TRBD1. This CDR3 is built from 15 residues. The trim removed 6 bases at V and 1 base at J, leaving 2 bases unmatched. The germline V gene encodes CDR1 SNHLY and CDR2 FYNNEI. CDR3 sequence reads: CASSGQGGTNEKLFF. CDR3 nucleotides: TGTGCCAGCAGCGGACAGGGGGGAACTAATGAAAAACTGTTTTTT.

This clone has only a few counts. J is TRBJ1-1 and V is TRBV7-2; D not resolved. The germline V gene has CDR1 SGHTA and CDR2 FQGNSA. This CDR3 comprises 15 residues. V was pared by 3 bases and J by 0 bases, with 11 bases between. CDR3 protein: CASSLKLGMNTEAFF. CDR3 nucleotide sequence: TGTGCCAGCAGCTTGAAGCTGGGGATGAACACTGAAGCTTTCTTT.

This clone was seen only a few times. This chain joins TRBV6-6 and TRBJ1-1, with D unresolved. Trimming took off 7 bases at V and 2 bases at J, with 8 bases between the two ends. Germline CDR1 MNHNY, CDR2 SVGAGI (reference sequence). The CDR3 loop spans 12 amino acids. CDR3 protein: CASNRGNTEAFF. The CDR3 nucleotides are TGTGCCAGCAATCGGGGAAACACTGAAGCTTTCTTT.

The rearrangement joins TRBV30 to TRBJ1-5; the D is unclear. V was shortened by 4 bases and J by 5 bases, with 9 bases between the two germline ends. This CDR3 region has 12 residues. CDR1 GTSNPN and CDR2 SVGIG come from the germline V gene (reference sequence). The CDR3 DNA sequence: TGTGCCTGGAATCTGGGAGATCAGCCCCAGCATTTT. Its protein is CAWNLGDQPQHF.

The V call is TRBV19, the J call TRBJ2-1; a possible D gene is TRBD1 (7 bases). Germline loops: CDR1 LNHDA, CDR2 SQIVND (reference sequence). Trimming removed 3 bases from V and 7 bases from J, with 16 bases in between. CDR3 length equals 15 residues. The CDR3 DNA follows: TGTGCCAGTAGTATCCTGCAGGGGGGCCCTAATGAGCAGTTCTTC. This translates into CASSILQGGPNEQFF.

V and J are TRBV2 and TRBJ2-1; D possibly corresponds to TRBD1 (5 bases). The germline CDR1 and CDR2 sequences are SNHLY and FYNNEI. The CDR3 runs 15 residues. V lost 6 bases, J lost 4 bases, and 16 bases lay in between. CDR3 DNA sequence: TGTGCCAGCAGCCAGCAGGGAAGAGGATACAATGAGCAGTTCTTC. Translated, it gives CASSQQGRGYNEQFF.

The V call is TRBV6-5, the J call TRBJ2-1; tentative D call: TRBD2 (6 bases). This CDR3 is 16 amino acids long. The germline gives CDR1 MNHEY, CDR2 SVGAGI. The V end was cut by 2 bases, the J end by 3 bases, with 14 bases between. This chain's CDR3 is CASSYLGGGDYNEQFF. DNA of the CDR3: TGTGCCAGCAGTTACCTCGGCGGAGGGGACTACAATGAGCAGTTCTTC.

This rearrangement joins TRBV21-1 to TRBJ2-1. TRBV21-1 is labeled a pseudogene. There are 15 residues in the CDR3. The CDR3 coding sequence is TGTGCCAGCAGCACGGGGGCAGGGGAGTACAATGAGCAGTTCTTC. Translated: CASSTGAGEYNEQFF.

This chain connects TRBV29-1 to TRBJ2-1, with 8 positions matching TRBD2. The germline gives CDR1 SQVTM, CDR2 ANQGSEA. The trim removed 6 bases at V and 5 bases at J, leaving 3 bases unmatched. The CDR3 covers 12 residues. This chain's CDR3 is CSVSGGDNEQFF. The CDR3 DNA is TGCAGCGTATCCGGGGGGGACAATGAGCAGTTCTTC.

The CDR3 is CASSLEALDSYEQYF. In nucleotides, the CDR3 is TGTGCCAGCAGCTTAGAGGCTCTTGACTCCTACGAGCAGTACTTC. This chain uses TRBV7-2 with TRBJ2-7, with D uncertain. Per the germline V gene, CDR1 is SGHTA and CDR2 is FQGNSA. This CDR3 has 15 residues. V lost 1 base to trimming and J lost 0 bases, with 10 bases between them.

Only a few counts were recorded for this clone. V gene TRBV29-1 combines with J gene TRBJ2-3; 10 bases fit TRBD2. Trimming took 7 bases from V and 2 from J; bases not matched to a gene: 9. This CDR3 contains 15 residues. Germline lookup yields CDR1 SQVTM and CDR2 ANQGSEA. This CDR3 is CSGQELAGYTDTQYF. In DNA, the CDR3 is TGCAGCGGACAAGAACTAGCGGGATACACAGATACGCAGTATTTT.

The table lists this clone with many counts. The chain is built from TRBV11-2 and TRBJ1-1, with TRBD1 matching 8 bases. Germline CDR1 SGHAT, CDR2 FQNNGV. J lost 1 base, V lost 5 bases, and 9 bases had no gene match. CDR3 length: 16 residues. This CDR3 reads CASSVGQGFGNTEAFF. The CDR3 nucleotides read TGTGCCAGCAGCGTCGGACAGGGATTTGGGAACACTGAAGCTTTCTTT.

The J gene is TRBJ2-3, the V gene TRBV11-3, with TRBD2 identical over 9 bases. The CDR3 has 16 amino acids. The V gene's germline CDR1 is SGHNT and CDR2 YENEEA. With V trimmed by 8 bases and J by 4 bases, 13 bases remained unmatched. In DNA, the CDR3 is TGTGCCAGCTCTACATCTGGCGGGAGGGCACCAGATACGCAGTATTTT. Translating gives CASSTSGGRAPDTQYF.

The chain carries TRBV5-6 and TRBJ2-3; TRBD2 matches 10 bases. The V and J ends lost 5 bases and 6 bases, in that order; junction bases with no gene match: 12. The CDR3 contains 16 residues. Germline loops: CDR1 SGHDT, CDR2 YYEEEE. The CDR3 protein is CASSYPSSGSGDTQYF. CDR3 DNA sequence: TGTGCCAGCAGTTACCCGTCTAGCGGGAGTGGTGATACGCAGTATTTT.

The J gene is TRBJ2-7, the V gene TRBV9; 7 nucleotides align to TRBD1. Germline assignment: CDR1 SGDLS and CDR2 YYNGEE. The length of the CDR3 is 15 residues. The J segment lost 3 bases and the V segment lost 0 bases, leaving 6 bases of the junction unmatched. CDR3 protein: CASSVAGTEYYEQYF. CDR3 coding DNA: TGTGCCAGCAGCGTAGCGGGGACAGAATACTACGAGCAGTACTTC.

CDR3 DNA sequence: TGTGCCAGCAGTTTCCTTAGGGCAGGCGGCCAGCCCCAGCATTTT. It is translated as CASSFLRAGGQPQHF. The chain is built from TRBV28 and TRBJ1-5; D not resolved. Germline V CDR1 and CDR2: MDHEN, SYDVKM. Trimming left V 3 bases short and J 7 bases short, with 16 bases between. The CDR3 extends over 15 amino acids.